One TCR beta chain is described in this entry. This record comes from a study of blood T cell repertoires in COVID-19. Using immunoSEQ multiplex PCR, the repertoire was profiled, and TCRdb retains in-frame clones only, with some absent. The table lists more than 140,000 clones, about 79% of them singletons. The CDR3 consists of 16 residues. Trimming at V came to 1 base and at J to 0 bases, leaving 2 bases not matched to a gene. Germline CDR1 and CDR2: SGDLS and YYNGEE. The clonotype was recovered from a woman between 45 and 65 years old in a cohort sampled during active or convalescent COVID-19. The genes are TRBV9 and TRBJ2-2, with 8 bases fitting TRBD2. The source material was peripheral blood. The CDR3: CASSVSRGANTGELFF. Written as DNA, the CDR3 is TGTGCCAGCAGCGTATCGCGGGGGGCGAACACCGGGGAGCTGTTTTTT.